This T cell receptor (beta chain) was captured in a study of PD-1 blockade in classical Hodgkin lymphoma. General study results and limits: Newly diagnosed and completely responding patients shared comparable baseline diversity. Reports indicated that newly diagnosed patients had lower baseline TCR diversity than healthy donors did.

All patients experienced relapse after autologous stem cell transplantation, and brentuximab vedotin exposure was variable. Complete response, partial response or progressive disease made up the best responses. Remarks on this clone: Antigen: not known.

Profiling relied on immunoSEQ multiplex PCR, and the TCRdb table lists in-frame clones only, not all of them. The table records just under 100,000 clones, roughly 84% of them present only once. The CDR3 loop spans 14 amino acids. V was trimmed by 4 bases and J by 9 bases, leaving 17 bases between them. Germline V gives CDR1 SGDLS, CDR2 YYNGEE. Source: peripheral blood mononuclear cells (PBMCs), taken at baseline. The chain recombines TRBV9 with TRBJ2-1; D perhaps matches TRBD2 (6 bases). The receptor was isolated from a human donor with classical Hodgkin lymphoma. CDR3 sequence reads: CASSPRGGISEQFF. CDR3 nucleotide sequence: TGTGCCAGCAGCCCCCGGGGCGGGATAAGTGAGCAGTTCTTC.